These 27 T cell receptor beta chains came from one sample sequenced in a study of neurological immune-mediated disorders. Using its own MiXCR run on the 5' RACE reads, TCRdb lists one record per CDR3 protein. Here the sample spans 50,000 to 60,000 distinct CDR3 sequences, about 4% being singletons. Sequences were obtained from CD4+ T cells from blood. These receptors all stem from a woman aged 40 to 50 with multiple sclerosis.

This clonotype was picked up many times. The chain combines TRBV7-3 with TRBJ2-1; 9 bases map to TRBD1. With 4 bases clipped from V and 5 bases from J, the junction kept 6 bases outside the gene matches. The CDR3 runs 15 residues. Germline values: CDR1 SGHTA, CDR2 FQGTGA. Here the CDR3 DNA reads TGTGCCAGCAGCTCGGGACAGGGACCCCACAATGAGCAGTTCTTC. It encodes CASSSGQGPHNEQFF.

In its sample, this clonotype was seen many times. The rearrangement joins TRBV25-1 to TRBJ2-7; TRBD1 matches 9 bases. The J segment lost 5 bases and the V segment lost 2 bases, leaving 13 bases of the junction unmatched. CDR1 is MGHDK, CDR2 SYGVNS, per germline. This CDR3 contains 17 residues. CDR3 sequence reads: CASSEAPFGQGFHEQYF. In DNA, the CDR3 is TGTGCCAGCAGTGAAGCTCCGTTTGGACAGGGGTTCCACGAGCAGTACTTC.

The chain has TRBV5-8 and TRBJ2-6, with TRBD1 matching over 8 bases. Germline-derived CDR1 and CDR2 are SGHTS and YDEGEE. CDR3 length: 15 residues. V shed 6 bases and J 2 bases; nucleotides not matched to a gene: 4. This CDR3 is CASTRTGTGANVLTF. In DNA, the CDR3 is TGTGCCAGCACTCGGACAGGGACTGGGGCCAACGTCCTGACTTTC.

The chain couples TRBV15 to TRBJ2-3, with 7 bases aligning to TRBD1. This CDR3 is 13 amino acids long. The J segment lost 4 bases and the V segment lost 4 bases, leaving 2 bases of the junction unmatched. Looked up from germline, CDR1 is LNHNV and CDR2 is YYDKDF (reference sequence). This chain's CDR3 is CATSTQGADTQYF. CDR3 nucleotides: TGTGCCACCAGCACCCAGGGGGCAGATACGCAGTATTTT. Full variable domain (missing parts from reference TRBV15 and TRBJ2-3): DAMVIQNPRYQVTQFGKPVTLSCSQTLNHNVMYWYQQKSSQAPKLLFHYYDKDFNNEADTPDNFQSRRPNTSFCFLDIRSPGLGDTAMYLCATSTQGADTQYFGPGTRLTVL.

The table lists this clonotype with many counts. This chain joins TRBV20-1 and TRBJ2-2; 15 bases align to TRBD2. The CDR3 contains 16 residues. V shed 3 bases, J shed 5 bases, and the junction held 4 bases outside the gene matches. Germline V gene sequence: CDR1 DFQATT, CDR2 SNEGSKA (reference sequence). CDR3 in amino acids: CSARSGTSGGTGELFF. The CDR3 DNA reads as TGCAGTGCTAGGTCCGGGACTAGCGGGGGGACCGGGGAGCTGTTTTTT.

This clonotype showed up many times. The chain carries TRBV5-1 and TRBJ2-7, with D perhaps TRBD1 (5 bases). Trimming took off 7 bases at V and 2 bases at J, with 13 bases between the two ends. Germline lookup yields CDR1 SGHRS and CDR2 YFSETQ. The CDR3 has 13 amino acids. CDR3 loop: CASRKGLTYEQYF. The CDR3 coding sequence is TGCGCCAGCCGAAAGGGGTTAACCTACGAGCAGTACTTC.

This clonotype was found many times. The V gene is TRBV7-9, the J gene TRBJ2-2; no clear D. Trimming left V 5 bases short and J 4 bases short, with 8 bases between. The CDR3 length is 13 residues. Germline-derived CDR1 and CDR2 are SEHNR and FQNEAQ (reference sequence). The CDR3 nucleotides read TGTGCCAGCAGCCTAGTCGCCACCGGGGAGCTGTTTTTT. Residues: CASSLVATGELFF.

This clonotype was found many times. The V and J genes are TRBV5-6 and TRBJ2-7, with 8 bases matching TRBD1. This CDR3 is 17 amino acids long. The germline CDR1 and CDR2 sequences are SGHDT and YYEEEE. After removal of 0 bases from V and 3 bases from J, the junction contained 11 bases not matched to a gene. The CDR3 sequence: CASSLAHQPGGYYEQYF. The CDR3 coding sequence is TGTGCCAGCAGCTTGGCCCATCAGCCAGGGGGCTACTACGAGCAGTACTTC.

This clonotype was recorded many times. CDR3 bases: TGCGCCAGCAGCTCACAGGGGGTGGACACTGAAGCTTTCTTT. Its protein is CASSSQGVDTEAFF. This chain links TRBV5-1 with TRBJ1-1; 8 bases are shared with TRBD1. The germline V gene encodes CDR1 SGHRS and CDR2 YFSETQ. The CDR3 length is 14 residues. With V trimmed by 3 bases and J by 3 bases, 4 bases remained unmatched.

This clonotype appeared many times. The rearrangement links TRBV20-1 to TRBJ1-1; 7 bases match TRBD1. After removal of 4 bases from V and 10 bases from J, the junction contained 18 bases not matched to a gene. CDR1 is DFQATT, CDR2 SNEGSKA, per germline (reference sequence). The CDR3 extends over 15 amino acids. CDR3 loop: CSAKPYRGSFRGAFF. The CDR3 DNA is TGCAGTGCTAAACCATACAGGGGATCCTTTCGGGGAGCTTTCTTT.

V usage is TRBV25-1 and J usage is TRBJ1-2; a weak D match, TRBD1 (5 bases). Trimming pared 4 bases from V and 3 bases from J, leaving 21 bases between. Germline CDR1 and CDR2: MGHDK and SYGVNS. There are 17 residues in the CDR3. CDR3 sequence: CASSAIESRVLHYGYTF. DNA for the CDR3: TGTGCCAGCAGTGCCATCGAGAGCAGGGTGTTGCACTATGGCTACACCTTC.

This clonotype was recorded many times. The chain joins TRBV5-1 to TRBJ2-5; TRBD1 is a possible D gene (5 bases). The CDR3 loop spans 16 amino acids. Germline CDR1 SGHRS, CDR2 YFSETQ. V lost 0 bases to trimming and J lost 1 base, with 13 bases between them. CDR3 sequence reads: CASSLVPAGPQETQYF. The CDR3 nucleotides read TGCGCCAGCAGCTTGGTCCCGGCAGGGCCCCAAGAGACCCAGTACTTC.

This clonotype was recorded at least ten times. The chain has TRBV14 and TRBJ2-1, with D possibly being TRBD2 (6 bases). This CDR3 is 14 amino acids long. V lost 0 bases to trimming and J lost 9 bases, with 12 bases between them. CDR1 SGHDN and CDR2 FVKESK come from the germline V gene. The chain's CDR3 is CASSQDPDGGEQFF. The CDR3 nucleotides are TGTGCCAGCAGCCAAGACCCCGACGGGGGTGAGCAGTTCTTC.

This clonotype was seen at least ten times. V gene TRBV5-6 combines with J gene TRBJ2-7; no clear D gene. CDR1 and CDR2 from the germline V gene are SGHDT and YYEEEE. V lost 3 bases and J 6 bases, leaving 7 bases between the germline ends. This CDR3 has 11 residues. The CDR3 coding sequence is TGTGCCAGCAGCTGGAAGGGCGAGCAGTACTTC. Encoded protein: CASSWKGEQYF.

This clonotype was seen repeatedly, ten times or more. This sequence joins TRBV10-3 and TRBJ2-2, with 8 bases fitting TRBD1. The V and J ends lost 3 bases and 6 bases, in that order; junction bases with no gene match: 6. Germline-derived CDR1 and CDR2 are ENHRY and SYGVKD. The CDR3 loop spans 15 amino acids. CDR3 coding DNA: TGTGCCATCAGTGACCCCAGGACAGGGCCCGGGGAGCTGTTTTTT. This gives the protein CAISDPRTGPGELFF.

The sample holds many counts of this clonotype. The rearrangement joins TRBV5-1 to TRBJ2-1; TRBD1 agrees at 12 bases. The CDR3 loop spans 16 amino acids. V shed 3 bases and J 8 bases; nucleotides not matched to a gene: 9. Germline CDR1 reads SGHRS; CDR2 reads YFSETQ. In nucleotides, the CDR3 is TGCGCCAGCAGCTGGACCGGGACAGGGGGCGGCGATGAGCAGTTCTTC. Its translation is CASSWTGTGGGDEQFF. Full variable domain (outside the CDR3, taken from reference TRBV5-1 and TRBJ2-1): KAGVTQTPRYLIKTRGQQVTLSCSPISGHRSVSWYQQTPGQGLQFLFEYFSETQRNKGNFPGRFSGRQFSNSRSEMNVSTLELGDSALYLCASSWTGTGGGDEQFFGPGTRLTVL.

This clonotype occurred a few times. The rearrangement uses TRBV7-9 and TRBJ1-4, with D perhaps matching TRBD1 (5 bases). CDR1 is SEHNR, CDR2 FQNEAQ, per germline (reference sequence). This CDR3 is built from 15 residues. Trimming removed 5 bases at V and 5 bases at J, with 15 bases between. In nucleotides, the CDR3 is TGTGCCAGCAGCCTAAGACAGTCCTTAAATGAAAAACTGTTTTTT. Translating gives CASSLRQSLNEKLFF.

This clonotype was recorded at least ten times. The rearrangement uses TRBV4-1 and TRBJ2-7, with D maybe TRBD1 (6 bases). V gave up 0 bases and J gave up 3 bases, with 12 bases separating them. Germline V gene lookup returns CDR1 MGHRA and CDR2 YSYEKL. The CDR3 extends over 15 amino acids. The CDR3: CASSQEPGAFYEQYF. In nucleotides, the CDR3 is TGCGCCAGCAGCCAAGAACCAGGGGCTTTCTACGAGCAGTACTTC.

This clonotype was counted at least ten times. The chain links TRBV20-1 to TRBJ2-1; D may be TRBD2 (5 bases). This CDR3 region has 14 residues. Germline CDR1 reads DFQATT; CDR2 reads SNEGSKA (reference sequence). The V gene lost 3 bases and the J gene lost 0 bases, with 9 bases spanning the gap. CDR3 residues: CSARDFSSYNEQFF. CDR3 sequence (DNA): TGCAGTGCTAGGGACTTCAGCTCCTACAATGAGCAGTTCTTC.

This rearrangement joins TRBV10-1 to TRBJ2-7; 8 bases are a match to TRBD2. Germline CDR1 is WNHNN and CDR2 is SYGVQD (reference sequence). The CDR3 totals 16 residues. Trimming at V came to 4 bases and at J to 0 bases, leaving 8 bases not matched to a gene. The CDR3 DNA reads TGCGCCAGCAGTGGCCTAGGGAGCGGGGGCTCCTACGAGCAGTACTTC. Its protein product is CASSGLGSGGSYEQYF.

This clonotype was picked up many times. The chain's CDR3 is CASSRPNQPQHF. The CDR3 DNA reads as TGTGCCAGTAGTCGACCGAATCAGCCCCAGCATTTT. This rearrangement joins TRBV19 to TRBJ1-5; D is unresolved. Germline V gene data show CDR1 as LNHDA and CDR2 as SQIVND (reference sequence). V was cut by 5 bases and J by 4 bases, with 6 bases left in between. The CDR3 loop spans 12 amino acids.

This clonotype was picked up many times. This rearrangement joins TRBV3-1 to TRBJ1-1; a weak D match, TRBD1 (6 bases). Germline CDR1 and CDR2: LGHDT and YNNKEL (reference sequence). The V and J ends lost 11 bases and 0 bases respectively, with 22 bases between them. This CDR3 has 16 residues. The CDR3 nucleotides are TGTGCCCCCAAGCGGAGGGGGGCAAACATGAACACTGAAGCTTTCTTT. Translation gives CAPKRRGANMNTEAFF.

This clonotype was recorded at least ten times. The CDR3 DNA follows: TGTGCCAGCAAGATACAGGGGCCTCTAACCGGGGAGCTGTTTTTT. This sequence encodes CASKIQGPLTGELFF. This chain links TRBV27 with TRBJ2-2; TRBD1 agrees at 7 bases. The germline CDR1 and CDR2 sequences are MNHEY and SMNVEV (reference sequence). J was trimmed by 5 bases and V by 7 bases; bases with no gene match: 10. This CDR3 comprises 15 residues.

This clonotype was counted many times. V is TRBV12-3 or TRBV12-4 and J is TRBJ1-2; possible D gene TRBD1, 6 bases. With 4 bases removed from V and 6 bases from J, the gap between germline ends came to 9 bases. CDR3 size: 12 residues. The CDR3 sequence is CASSSHRDGYTF. CDR3 DNA: TGTGCCAGCAGTTCACACAGGGATGGCTACACCTTC.

This clonotype was seen repeatedly, ten times or more. J is TRBJ1-1 and V is TRBV5-1; the D gene is possibly TRBD1 (6 bases). Trimming took off 4 bases at V and 2 bases at J, with 12 bases between the two ends. Germline V gene data show CDR1 as SGHRS and CDR2 as YFSETQ. The CDR3 runs 14 residues. The CDR3 sequence is CASSQGGGNTEAFF. The CDR3 nucleotides are TGCGCCAGCAGCCAAGGGGGGGGAAACACTGAAGCTTTCTTT.

In its sample, this clonotype was seen many times. The chain joins TRBV5-1 to TRBJ1-4, with 9 bases matching TRBD1. Trimming took 5 bases from V and 3 from J; bases not matched to a gene: 2. The germline gives CDR1 SGHRS, CDR2 YFSETQ. The CDR3 loop spans 14 amino acids. CDR3 protein: CASRGTGSNEKLFF. CDR3 DNA sequence: TGCGCCAGCAGAGGGACAGGGTCTAATGAAAAACTGTTTTTT.

There are many counts of this clonotype. This chain uses TRBV21-1 with TRBJ2-7; the table calls TRBD1, which could not be checked here. TRBV21-1 is annotated as a pseudogene. CDR3 length: 14 amino acids. CDR3 in DNA: TGTGCCAGCAGCAAAGAGGAGAGGGGGTACGAGCAGTACTTC. It yields the protein CASSKEERGYEQYF.